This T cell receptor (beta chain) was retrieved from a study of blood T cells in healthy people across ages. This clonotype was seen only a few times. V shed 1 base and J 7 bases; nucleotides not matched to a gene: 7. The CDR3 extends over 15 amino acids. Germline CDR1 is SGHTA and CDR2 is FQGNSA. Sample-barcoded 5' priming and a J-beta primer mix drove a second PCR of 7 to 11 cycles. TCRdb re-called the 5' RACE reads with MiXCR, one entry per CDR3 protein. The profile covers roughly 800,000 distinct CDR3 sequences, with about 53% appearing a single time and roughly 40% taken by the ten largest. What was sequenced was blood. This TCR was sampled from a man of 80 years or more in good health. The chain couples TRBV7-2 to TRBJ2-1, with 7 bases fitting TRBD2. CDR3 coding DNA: TGTGCCAGCAGCTTAGATTGGGGAGGGTGGAATGAGCAGTTCTTC. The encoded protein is CASSLDWGGWNEQFF. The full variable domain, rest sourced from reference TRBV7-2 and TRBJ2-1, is GAGVSQSPSNKVTEKGKDVELRCDPISGHTALYWYRQSLGQGLEFLIYFQGNSAPDKSGLPSDRFSAERTGGSVSTLTIQRTQQEDSAVYLCASSLDWGGWNEQFFGPGTRLTVL.